These 23 T cell receptor beta chains share one sample of origin, sequenced in a study of a mutant IDH1 vaccine in newly diagnosed glioma. As for time point: week 47, end of study. Vaccine doses each comprised 300 ug of mutant IDH1 20-mer peptide, with topical imiquimod. The data were produced by immunoSEQ multiplex PCR, yet TCRdb's version contains in-frame clones alone and is incomplete. The table records 40,000 to 50,000 clones, roughly 82% of them present only once. These receptors' antigens are unknown. Sequences were derived from PBMCs, sampled from a glioma patient whose treatment included an IDH1 peptide vaccine. The receptors come from a young man with glioma. Some clones in this sample may be carry-over from other donors' samples.

J is TRBJ2-7 and V is TRBV6-1; tentative D call: TRBD2 (7 bases). The CDR3 is made up of 15 amino acids. Germline-derived CDR1 and CDR2 are MNHNS and SASEGT. The V end was cut by 6 bases, the J end by 3 bases, with 18 bases between. This CDR3 is CASRLQGGKYYEQYF. CDR3 sequence (DNA): TGTGCCAGCAGACTACAGGGAGGGAAATACTACGAGCAGTACTTC.

The chain has TRBV5-1 and TRBJ1-1, with D perhaps matching TRBD1 (5 bases). Trimming left V 1 base short and J 0 bases short, with 16 bases between. The V gene's germline CDR1 is SGHRS and CDR2 YFSETQ. This CDR3 has 17 amino acids. CDR3 sequence: CASSLWRQGRMNTEAFF. The CDR3 DNA is TGCGCCAGCAGCTTGTGGCGGCAGGGACGCATGAACACTGAAGCTTTCTTT. Looking up the rest from reference TRBV5-1 and TRBJ1-1 gives the full variable domain: KAGVTQTPRYLIKTRGQQVTLSCSPISGHRSVSWYQQTPGQGLQFLFEYFSETQRNKGNFPGRFSGRQFSNSRSEMNVSTLELGDSALYLCASSLWRQGRMNTEAFFGQGTRLTVV.

V and J are TRBV2 and TRBJ2-5, with a weak D call TRBD2 (6 bases). V was cut by 7 bases and J by 2 bases, with 14 bases left in between. CDR3 length equals 14 residues. Germline values: CDR1 SNHLY, CDR2 FYNNEI. CDR3 DNA sequence: TGTGCCAGCACCGGGACTGATTTTCAAGAGACCCAGTACTTC. This codes for CASTGTDFQETQYF.

This clone is a singleton in its sample. J is TRBJ2-7 and V is TRBV7-2, with D tentatively TRBD1 (5 bases). This CDR3 has 15 amino acids. The V gene lost 0 bases and the J gene lost 4 bases, with 13 bases spanning the gap. CDR1 and CDR2 from the germline V gene are SGHTA and FQGNSA. Written as DNA, the CDR3 is TGTGCCAGCAGCTTAGCCATATCAGGGATATACGAGCAGTACTTC. Translation gives CASSLAISGIYEQYF.

The rearrangement joins TRBV7-9 to TRBJ2-5; D possibly corresponds to TRBD2 (5 bases). CDR3 length: 14 residues. Per germline, CDR1 SEHNR and CDR2 FQNEAQ (reference sequence). The ends were cut back, 2 bases at V and 1 base at J, with 8 bases in the middle. The CDR3 sequence is CASSLSSGQETQYF. CDR3 DNA sequence: TGTGCCAGCAGCTTAAGCAGCGGCCAAGAGACCCAGTACTTC.

This clone is a singleton in its sample. The V call is TRBV6-4, the J call TRBJ2-3; a possible D gene is TRBD1 (6 bases). The CDR3 is made up of 14 amino acids. V was trimmed by 5 bases and J by 0 bases, leaving 9 bases between them. Germline CDR1 and CDR2: MRHNA and SNTAGT. The CDR3 spells CASSRQGSTDTQYF. DNA for the CDR3: TGTGCCAGCAGTCGCCAGGGGAGCACAGATACGCAGTATTTT.

This chain links TRBV27 with TRBJ2-7; 10 bases are a match to TRBD1. This CDR3 region has 15 residues. V shed 7 bases and J 5 bases; nucleotides not matched to a gene: 11. Germline V gives CDR1 MNHEY, CDR2 SMNVEV (reference sequence). The CDR3 reads CASKTAGQGSHEQYF. CDR3 bases: TGTGCCAGCAAGACCGCGGGACAGGGGTCCCACGAGCAGTACTTC.

The rearrangement joins TRBV11-2 to TRBJ2-3; 7 nucleotides line up with TRBD1. The CDR3 is 16 residues long. V gave up 0 bases and J gave up 4 bases; unmatched junction bases: 7. Germline lookup yields CDR1 SGHAT and CDR2 FQNNGV. CDR3: CASSLDPGQGADTQYF. For the CDR3, the DNA is TGTGCCAGCAGCTTAGATCCCGGCCAGGGGGCAGATACGCAGTATTTT.

The CDR3 is CASRGTPNTGELFF. CDR3 DNA sequence: TGTGCCAGCAGGGGGACACCGAACACCGGGGAGCTGTTTTTT. V and J are TRBV25-1 and TRBJ2-2, with TRBD1 as a possible D gene (6 bases). The V end lost 6 bases, the J end lost 0 bases, and 8 bases lay between the germline ends. This CDR3 is 14 amino acids long. Germline V gene lookup returns CDR1 MGHDK and CDR2 SYGVNS.

V usage is TRBV30 and J usage is TRBJ1-2, with a weak D call TRBD1 (6 bases). Germline V lookup: CDR1 GTSNPN, CDR2 SVGIG (reference sequence). Trimming pared 2 bases from V and 2 bases from J, leaving 15 bases between. The length of the CDR3 is 15 residues. CDR3: CAWSIHTGRNYGYTF. The CDR3 DNA sequence: TGTGCCTGGAGTATTCATACAGGGAGGAACTATGGCTACACCTTC.

This chain connects TRBV5-1 to TRBJ1-2, with D hard to call. Trimming took off 5 bases at V and 10 bases at J, with 21 bases between the two ends. The V gene's germline CDR1 is SGHRS and CDR2 YFSETQ. This CDR3 spans 14 amino acids. The chain's CDR3 is CASSTGSAFGTYTF. CDR3 DNA: TGCGCCAGCAGTACCGGGTCCGCGTTTGGCACCTACACCTTC.

The V gene is TRBV30, the J gene TRBJ1-1; unclear D gene. Germline V gives CDR1 GTSNPN, CDR2 SVGIG (reference sequence). The CDR3 runs 13 residues. The V and J ends lost 0 bases and 4 bases respectively, with 9 bases between them. For the CDR3, the DNA is TGTGCCTGGAGTGTTTCGGAGGGCACTGAAGCTTTCTTT. Its translation: CAWSVSEGTEAFF.

The rearrangement links TRBV7-2 to TRBJ1-6; 7 positions match TRBD1. V shed 7 bases, J shed 3 bases, and the junction held 3 bases outside the gene matches. Germline V gene sequence: CDR1 SGHTA, CDR2 FQGNSA. The CDR3 contains 14 residues. The CDR3 region is CASTRTGYNSPLHF. The CDR3 bases are TGTGCCAGCACAAGGACAGGCTATAATTCACCCCTCCACTTT.

V gene TRBV4-1 combines with J gene TRBJ2-1; 9 bases line up with TRBD1. CDR3 length equals 15 residues. Germline V gene sequence: CDR1 MGHRA, CDR2 YSYEKL. J lost 4 bases, V lost 2 bases, and 3 bases had no gene match. The CDR3 loop reads CASSQLTGGYNEQFF. In DNA, the CDR3 is TGCGCCAGCAGCCAACTGACAGGGGGATACAATGAGCAGTTCTTC.

This clone occurred a few times. CDR3 region: CASREGVSTEAFF. Here the CDR3 DNA reads TGTGCCAGCAGGGAAGGGGTGAGCACTGAAGCTTTCTTT. This chain joins TRBV5-4 and TRBJ1-1; D might be TRBD1 (5 bases). Germline lookup yields CDR1 SGHNT and CDR2 YYREEE (reference sequence). This CDR3 region has 13 residues. V dropped 5 bases and J dropped 4 bases, with 12 bases sitting between them.

This chain joins TRBV30 and TRBJ1-2; D unresolved. Deletions cut 4 bases from V and 4 bases from J, with 13 bases between. Germline V gene sequence: CDR1 GTSNPN, CDR2 SVGIG (reference sequence). The CDR3 runs 13 residues. The CDR3 bases are TGTGCCTGGAACGCCCAGCCAGCCTATGGCTACACCTTC. Protein: CAWNAQPAYGYTF.

The chain couples TRBV5-1 to TRBJ2-7, with a possible D match to TRBD1 (5 bases). CDR1 SGHRS and CDR2 YFSETQ come from the germline V gene. There are 13 residues in the CDR3. Trimming took 4 bases from V and 3 from J, leaving 11 bases between them. CDR3 amino acids: CASSDDSSYEQYF. Written as DNA, the CDR3 is TGCGCCAGCAGCGACGACAGTAGCTACGAGCAGTACTTC.

The chain combines TRBV30 with TRBJ1-3, with no clear D. CDR1 is GTSNPN, CDR2 SVGIG, per germline (reference sequence). The V end lost 0 bases, the J end lost 6 bases, and 18 bases lay between the germline ends. CDR3 size: 16 residues. The DNA of the CDR3 is TGTGCCTGGAGTGTACTTGGGCCTAGGTCGGTAAACACCATATATTTT. This codes for CAWSVLGPRSVNTIYF.

V and J are TRBV6-5 and TRBJ2-5; perhaps TRBD2 as D (6 bases). The V end was cut by 2 bases, the J end by 4 bases, with 14 bases between. Germline CDR1 reads MNHEY; CDR2 reads SVGAGI. The CDR3 loop spans 15 amino acids. In DNA form, the CDR3 reads TGTGCCAGCAGTTACCGGGGGAGGAGGGGAGAGACCCAGTACTTC. Residues: CASSYRGRRGETQYF.

The CDR3 DNA sequence: TGTGCCAGCAGCTTGGGGACGGCGAACACTGAAGCTTTCTTT. This sequence encodes CASSLGTANTEAFF. The chain is built from TRBV7-8 and TRBJ1-1; the D gene is possibly TRBD1 (5 bases). This CDR3 region has 14 residues. V gave up 3 bases and J gave up 1 base, with 9 bases separating them. Germline V lookup: CDR1 SGHVS, CDR2 FQNEAQ.

The chain links TRBV16 to TRBJ2-7; TRBD1 aligns across 9 bases. Trimming cost V 2 bases and J 2 bases; bases outside gene matches: 4. Per germline, CDR1 KGHSY and CDR2 FQNENV. The CDR3 is made up of 15 amino acids. The CDR3 spells CASSQADRGTYEQYF. The CDR3 region has the DNA TGTGCCAGCAGCCAAGCCGACAGGGGGACCTACGAGCAGTACTTC.

V usage is TRBV6-5 and J usage is TRBJ1-2; weak D call: TRBD1 (5 bases). CDR1 is MNHEY, CDR2 SVGAGI, per germline. The length of the CDR3 is 14 residues. V dropped 2 bases and J dropped 5 bases, with 12 bases sitting between them. CDR3 region: CASSYRGTGYGYTF. In DNA form, the CDR3 reads TGTGCCAGCAGTTACAGGGGCACGGGTTATGGCTACACCTTC.

The chain combines TRBV7-8 with TRBJ2-6; D may be TRBD1 (5 bases). The germline V and J ends were trimmed by 5 bases and 1 base, with 18 bases remaining between them. This CDR3 has 18 residues. CDR1 is SGHVS, CDR2 FQNEAQ, per germline. This CDR3 reads CASSPRSAGLSGANVLTF. The CDR3 nucleotides are TGTGCCAGCAGCCCTCGGTCGGCAGGGTTGTCTGGGGCCAACGTCCTGACTTTC.